This T cell receptor (beta chain) was captured in a study of regulatory T cells in long-lasting Graves disease (dated by TCRdb to about 2021). Regarding the study in general: Antithyroid drugs had been taken for less than 3 months by newly diagnosed Graves' disease patients. Patients with persistent Graves' disease were compared with patients with newly diagnosed Graves' disease using TCR sequencing and RNA sequencing of peripheral blood. The study was conducted in China and was registered as a clinical trial. A total of roughly 35 samples were covered by TCR sequencing, comprising roughly 13 persistent and around 20 newly diagnosed Graves' disease patients.

This clonotype was detected many times. Its target antigen remains unknown. Base-call qualities are not available, and no considerably larger clone is one nucleotide away. Libraries were prepared through multiplex PCR. TCRdb records Illumina HiSeq 4000 as the sequencer. TCR beta libraries were built with iRepertoire HTBI primers and Arm-PCR amplification of CDR3 regions. Gel purification was performed on PCR products prior to sequencing. The study's own analysis went as follows. Gene usage analysis of CDR3 amino acid clonotypes relied on the approximately 68 TRBV and more than twelve TRBJ segments identified across samples. COPE and FqMerger were used to merge the filtered high-quality paired reads into contigs. BLAST was used to align contigs to IMGT TRBV, TRBD and TRBJ reference genes, with CDR3 defined following IMGT. Highly expanded clones were defined as clonotypes with a frequency above 0.1%. Shannon entropy served as the measure of repertoire diversity, while the Gini coefficient captured V-J evenness. Public clonotypes were defined as clonotypes shared by more than one individual. TCRdb redid the processing of the public reads, applying fastp at Q25 and MiXCR, and retained in-frame beta chains. Rows are unified per CDR3 protein, each entry keeping the most common DNA and genes. TCRdb's processing, not the authors' own work, is the source of the V and J calls. The sample data list 240,000 or so distinct CDR3 sequences, and around 20% of these were observed just once. The leading ten clones occupy about 14% of the sample.

What this sample's time point label stands for: newly diagnosed GD, antithyroid drugs for less than 3 months. For both TCR sequencing and RNA sequencing, RNA was extracted from PBMCs in TRIzol. The diagnosis of Graves' disease followed American Thyroid Association guidelines. Recruitment of patients was carried out at an endocrinology department in Xi'an, China. Each patient gave approximately 9 milliliters of peripheral blood, collected in an EDTA anticoagulant tube. PBMCs were isolated by Ficoll Paque Plus density gradient separation without further T cell sorting. An Agilent 2100 Bioanalyzer and agarose gel were used to check RNA quality, and a NanoDrop 2000 was used to measure RNA concentration. The paper's findings and limits, for the study overall: Preferential use of TRBV28, TRBJ1-2 and TRBJ2-5 was observed in persistent disease, whereas TRBV20-1 and TRBJ2-1 were favored in newly diagnosed disease. More public clonotypes were shared among persistent patients (over 2,500) than among newly diagnosed patients (over 900). Sequencing and analysis were limited to the TCR beta chain. The study examined only peripheral blood because the primary lesion, thyroid tissue, could not be accessed. The small sample size was acknowledged by the authors as a limitation that may reduce accuracy. Compared with newly diagnosed patients, patients with persistent Graves' disease had lower TCR Shannon entropy and fewer highly expanded clones, which suggests clonal expansion.

The CDR3 numbers 16 residues from cysteine through phenylalanine. CDR3 DNA only is kept here, 48 bases in frame from base 1. According to the germline V gene (reference sequence), CDR1 reads DFQATT and CDR2 reads SNEGSKA. Trimming accounts for 4 bases at V and 3 bases at J, while the number of junction bases matched to no gene is 12. The rearranged chain carries TRBV20-1 and TRBJ2-3; TRBD1 agrees with 8 junctional bases. The sample consisted of peripheral blood mononuclear cells (PBMCs), taken at new diagnosis, from a patient treated with antithyroid drugs. The TCR originated in a female donor with Graves disease. The CDR3 corresponds to CSAKLLGRQGTDTQYF. The nucleotide sequence is TGCAGTGCTAAACTCCTAGGGAGACAGGGGACAGATACGCAGTATTTT.